The clone carrying this TCR beta chain has just a few counts. Antigen unknown. The data originate from a study of response to subunit inactivated influenza vaccine. Findings and limits, study-wide: There was a suggestion from the authors that each seasonal influenza vaccination recruits few new T cells.

From the RT-PCR reads, TCRdb called clonotypes with MiXCR, one entry per CDR3 protein. The sample comprises roughly 700,000 distinct CDR3 sequences, over 11% of which are singletons, and around 6.5% rests with the top ten. CDR1 SGHDN and CDR2 FVKESK come from the germline V gene. Trimming took off 1 base at V and 10 bases at J, with 14 bases between the two ends. This CDR3 region has 15 residues. The specimen was PBMCs from blood, collected approximately 15 days before vaccination. The V gene is TRBV14, the J gene TRBJ2-6, with D possibly matching TRBD1 (6 bases). This clonotype was obtained from a man aged 45-65 years who received an inactivated influenza vaccine. The CDR3 DNA is TGTGCCAGCAGCCAAGGGGGCCAGGGGTGGAACGTCCTGACTTTC. Its protein is CASSQGGQGWNVLTF.